The sequence of this T cell receptor beta chain was determined in a study of T cell responses to AZD1222 COVID-19 vaccine. Study overall: Second-dose schedules of about 4 or about 12 weeks were combined. Regarding the study as a whole: Baseline antibody screening turned up just a handful of seropositive AZD1222 recipients. The sample set comprised mostly white British donors with more females, and clonal diversity was possibly underestimated.

Points on this clone: As yet, its antigen is unknown.

TCRdb's table, derived via immunoSEQ multiplex PCR, lists solely in-frame clones and lacks some. The table includes 75,000 to 85,000 clones, about nine tenths detected once. The V and J ends lost 4 bases and 2 bases, in that order; junction bases with no gene match: 5. The V gene's germline CDR1 is ENHRY and CDR2 SYGVKD. CDR3 length: 15 amino acids. The sequence came from an adult in good health. The sequenced sample was peripheral blood, obtained on day 0 of AZD1222 vaccination. This chain connects TRBV10-3 to TRBJ2-3; 8 positions agree with TRBD2. CDR3 amino acids: CAISVGREVTDTQYF. CDR3 bases: TGTGCCATCAGTGTTGGGCGGGAGGTCACAGATACGCAGTATTTT.